The present entry profiles one T cell receptor beta chain with its context. Trimming removed 4 bases from V and 6 bases from J; junction bases left unmatched: 8. Germline values: CDR1 KGHSY, CDR2 FQNENV. CDR3 size: 14 residues. Version v3.0 of the immunoSEQ assay was performed at survey level. Generated by immunoSEQ multiplex PCR, the TCRdb table keeps only in-frame clones and is missing some. Altogether about 20,000 clones are present, approximately 90% being singletons, with the ten largest covering roughly 9.2%. The data stem from a study of long-term antiretroviral therapy in people with HIV. The sequence came from a woman in her twenties or thirties with HIV. The chain joins TRBV16 to TRBJ1-2; 7 positions match TRBD1. The starting material was unsorted PBMCs, obtained about 4.5 years before starting antiretroviral therapy. The CDR3 loop is CASSRTTGKDGYTF. DNA of the CDR3: TGTGCCAGCAGCCGAACGACAGGGAAGGATGGCTACACCTTC.